These 23 T cell receptor beta chains were all obtained from the same sample, sequenced in a study of cytomegalovirus exposure and HLA in healthy donors. Sequencing was performed with immunoSEQ multiplex PCR; in TCRdb, only in-frame clones are kept and a portion is missing. The table lists 150,000 to 200,000 clones, approximately 86% of them singletons. The sample taken for sequencing was PBMCs. These receptors all stem from a woman between 18 and 30 years old in good health and CMV-seronegative.

The chain carries TRBV19 and TRBJ2-7, with 7 nucleotides matching TRBD1. The CDR3 runs 14 residues. J gave up 2 bases and V 5 bases, and 6 bases lay outside the gene matches. Germline CDR1 is LNHDA and CDR2 is SQIVND (reference sequence). CDR3 bases: TGTGCCAGTAGTGTGGGGGACAGAGCCTACGAGCAGTACTTC. It yields the protein CASSVGDRAYEQYF.

This clone was seen once. The chain couples TRBV15 to TRBJ2-7; 7 bases match TRBD2. The V and J ends lost 6 bases and 7 bases, in that order; junction bases with no gene match: 9. The length of the CDR3 is 13 residues. Germline assignment: CDR1 LNHNV and CDR2 YYDKDF (reference sequence). The CDR3 region is CATRGEGTGEQYF. The CDR3 nucleotides are TGTGCCACCAGGGGGGAGGGTACGGGGGAGCAGTACTTC.

The chain is built from TRBV27 and TRBJ2-3; D ambiguous. CDR1 and CDR2 (germline): MNHEY, SMNVEV (reference sequence). The CDR3 spans 13 residues. Trimming took 3 bases from V and 2 from J, leaving 6 bases between them. Here the CDR3 reads CASSLRPTDTQYF. For the CDR3, the DNA is TGTGCCAGCAGTTTGCGGCCCACAGATACGCAGTATTTT.

The chain is built from TRBV2 and TRBJ2-2; D gene unclear. V lost 3 bases, J lost 1 base, and 9 bases lay in between. The CDR3 covers 15 residues. Looked up from germline, CDR1 is SNHLY and CDR2 is FYNNEI. CDR3 protein: CASSERLWNTGELFF. Here the CDR3 DNA reads TGTGCCAGCAGTGAGAGGTTGTGGAACACCGGGGAGCTGTTTTTT.

This clone was counted once. V usage is TRBV2 and J usage is TRBJ1-5; D call uncertain. Germline assignment: CDR1 SNHLY and CDR2 FYNNEI. This CDR3 has 14 residues. V was pared by 2 bases and J by 3 bases, with 8 bases between. CDR3 region: CASSESQVNQPQHF. Here the CDR3 DNA reads TGTGCCAGCAGTGAAAGTCAGGTCAATCAGCCCCAGCATTTT.

CDR3 amino acids: CASSLVPSGGLSYEQYF. CDR3 DNA: TGTGCCAGCAGCTTAGTCCCTAGCGGGGGTCTCTCCTACGAGCAGTACTTC. The genes are TRBV7-6 and TRBJ2-7; the match to TRBD2 covers 10 bases. Unmatched junction bases numbered 6, after V lost 1 base and J lost 0 bases. Germline V gives CDR1 SGHVS, CDR2 FNYEAQ. This CDR3 has 17 amino acids.

The CDR3 protein is CAISESTGGSYEQYF. CDR3 DNA: TGTGCCATCAGTGAGTCGACAGGGGGCTCCTACGAGCAGTACTTC. The chain carries TRBV10-3 and TRBJ2-7; 9 nucleotides agree with TRBD1. This CDR3 contains 15 residues. Germline CDR1 ENHRY, CDR2 SYGVKD. V shed 0 bases and J 0 bases; nucleotides not matched to a gene: 0.

The chain links TRBV7-6 to TRBJ1-5; TRBD1 agrees at 8 bases. There are 17 residues in the CDR3. Trimming removed 0 bases from V and 5 bases from J; junction bases left unmatched: 9. Germline V gene sequence: CDR1 SGHVS, CDR2 FNYEAQ. CDR3 DNA: TGTGCCAGCAGCTTAGCGGTGGCACAGGGGGATTATCAGCCCCAGCATTTT. Its translation is CASSLAVAQGDYQPQHF. The entire variable domain, with the rest obtained from reference TRBV7-6 and TRBJ1-5, is as follows: GAGVSQSPRYKVTKRGQDVALRCDPISGHVSLYWYRQALGQGPEFLTYFNYEAQQDKSGLPNDRFSAERPEGSISTLTIQRTEQRDSAMYRCASSLAVAQGDYQPQHFGDGTRLSIL.

This rearrangement joins TRBV7-2 to TRBJ2-2; D perhaps matches TRBD1 (5 bases). Germline lookup yields CDR1 SGHTA and CDR2 FQGNSA. The V end lost 1 base, the J end lost 3 bases, and 9 bases lay between the germline ends. The CDR3 loop spans 15 amino acids. The CDR3 DNA is TGTGCCAGCAGCTTAGGACAGCCCTACACCGGGGAGCTGTTTTTT. Translating gives CASSLGQPYTGELFF.

The chain uses TRBV4-3 and TRBJ2-2; 9 nucleotides line up with TRBD2. Germline CDR1 LGHNA, CDR2 YSLEER. V shed 4 bases, J shed 4 bases, and the junction held 13 bases outside the gene matches. The CDR3 contains 18 residues. This chain's CDR3 is CASSPSAAGSGSTGELFF. The CDR3 DNA follows: TGCGCCAGCAGCCCCTCCGCCGCGGGTAGCGGGAGCACCGGGGAGCTGTTTTTT.

The V and J genes are TRBV6-1 and TRBJ2-1; 10 bases fit TRBD2. J was trimmed by 2 bases and V by 4 bases; bases with no gene match: 5. The germline gives CDR1 MNHNS, CDR2 SASEGT. The CDR3 length is 16 residues. The CDR3, as DNA: TGTGCCAGCAGTGTTAGCGGGGGGCCCGCCTACAATGAGCAGTTCTTC. This codes for CASSVSGGPAYNEQFF.

CDR3 amino acids: CASSLLGREASYEQYF. CDR3 DNA: TGTGCCAGCAGCCTATTGGGGCGGGAGGCTTCCTACGAGCAGTACTTC. This sequence joins TRBV11-2 and TRBJ2-7, with 8 bases identical to TRBD2. From germline, CDR1 is SGHAT and CDR2 FQNNGV. The CDR3 is 16 amino acids. Trimming at V came to 5 bases and at J to 1 base, leaving 10 bases not matched to a gene.

In DNA form, the CDR3 reads TGCGCCAGCAGCCTGCGACTAGCGGAATCCTACGAGCAGTACTTC. Translating it yields CASSLRLAESYEQYF. This rearrangement joins TRBV4-3 to TRBJ2-7, with 9 nucleotides matching TRBD2. Germline CDR1 reads LGHNA; CDR2 reads YSLEER. Trimming cost V 4 bases and J 1 base; bases outside gene matches: 5. The CDR3 consists of 15 residues.

The J gene is TRBJ1-1, the V gene TRBV6-5; perhaps TRBD1 as D (6 bases). The germline gives CDR1 MNHEY, CDR2 SVGAGI. The V gene lost 1 base and the J gene lost 4 bases, with 10 bases spanning the gap. The CDR3 contains 14 residues. The CDR3: CASSYWQGSTEAFF. The CDR3 DNA follows: TGTGCCAGCAGTTACTGGCAGGGGAGCACTGAAGCTTTCTTT.

The sample holds one count of this clone. V and J are TRBV29-1 and TRBJ2-7; D may be TRBD2 (6 bases). Between the trimmed V and J ends, which lost 6 bases and 3 bases, there was a span of 24 bases. The CDR3 consists of 16 residues. Germline V gene data show CDR1 as SQVTM and CDR2 as ANQGSEA. The CDR3 sequence is CSVTDPGRGSVYEQYF. CDR3 nucleotides: TGCAGCGTGACCGACCCCGGGAGAGGGTCTGTCTACGAGCAGTACTTC.

V is TRBV4-1 and J is TRBJ2-3, with TRBD2 identical over 7 bases. Germline-derived CDR1 and CDR2 are MGHRA and YSYEKL. The CDR3 runs 14 residues. Unmatched junction bases numbered 8, after V lost 6 bases and J lost 5 bases. CDR3 DNA sequence: TGCGCCAGCAGAGCGGGGCCCAGGGTAGATACGCAGTATTTT. Translation: CASRAGPRVDTQYF.

V gene TRBV29-1 combines with J gene TRBJ1-2; 7 bases fit TRBD1. V gave up 4 bases and J gave up 0 bases; unmatched junction bases: 5. The germline gives CDR1 SQVTM, CDR2 ANQGSEA. This CDR3 contains 14 residues. The CDR3 DNA is TGCAGCGTTGTTCTAGGGGGCGCTAACTATGGCTACACCTTC. Protein product: CSVVLGGANYGYTF.

The V call is TRBV30, the J call TRBJ1-2, with a tentative D call TRBD1 (5 bases). Germline assignment: CDR1 GTSNPN and CDR2 SVGIG (reference sequence). Deletions cut 6 bases from V and 4 bases from J, with 15 bases between. The CDR3 length is 13 residues. DNA of the CDR3: TGTGCCTGCCAAAAAGGCGGGGGCTATGGCTACACCTTC. Its translation is CACQKGGGYGYTF.

The rearrangement uses TRBV15 and TRBJ2-5; 7 bases align to TRBD1. The CDR3 consists of 14 residues. Losses at the gene ends were 3 bases for V and 3 bases for J; bases not matched to a gene: 4. Germline V CDR1 and CDR2: LNHNV, YYDKDF (reference sequence). The CDR3 reads CATSRDRTKETQYF. The CDR3 DNA sequence: TGTGCCACCAGCAGGGACAGGACCAAAGAGACCCAGTACTTC.

CDR3 protein: CAWSTWTARPQDTF. Written as DNA, the CDR3 is TGTGCCTGGAGTACCTGGACAGCCCGTCCCCAGGACACCTTC. The chain combines TRBV30 with TRBJ1-2; possible D gene TRBD1, 6 bases. The CDR3 is made up of 14 amino acids. Trimming removed 2 bases at V and 12 bases at J, with 22 bases between. Germline CDR1 is GTSNPN and CDR2 is SVGIG (reference sequence).

This chain joins TRBV6-6 and TRBJ2-6, with D possibly being TRBD1 (6 bases). This CDR3 region has 13 residues. Germline CDR1 is MNHNY and CDR2 is SVGAGI (reference sequence). Trimming cost V 0 bases and J 16 bases, with 13 bases left between them. CDR3 DNA: TGTGCCAGCAGTTACTCTGGACAGAACGAACTGACTTTC. Translated, it gives CASSYSGQNELTF.

The chain has TRBV5-1 and TRBJ2-3, with D maybe TRBD2 (6 bases). V lost 4 bases to trimming and J lost 2 bases, with 17 bases between them. Germline V gene data show CDR1 as SGHRS and CDR2 as YFSETQ. The CDR3 runs 16 residues. The CDR3 spells CASSLPGDFLTDTQYF. The CDR3, as DNA: TGCGCCAGCAGCCTTCCCGGGGACTTCCTCACAGATACGCAGTATTTT.

This clone showed up just once. This rearrangement joins TRBV18 to TRBJ2-7, with 8 bases aligning to TRBD2. From germline, CDR1 is KGHSH and CDR2 LQKENI. Trimming at V came to 3 bases and at J to 5 bases, leaving 9 bases not matched to a gene. The CDR3 consists of 15 residues. The CDR3 loop is CASSPTSGGSDEQYF. CDR3 nucleotide sequence: TGTGCCAGCTCACCTACGAGCGGGGGAAGCGACGAGCAGTACTTC.